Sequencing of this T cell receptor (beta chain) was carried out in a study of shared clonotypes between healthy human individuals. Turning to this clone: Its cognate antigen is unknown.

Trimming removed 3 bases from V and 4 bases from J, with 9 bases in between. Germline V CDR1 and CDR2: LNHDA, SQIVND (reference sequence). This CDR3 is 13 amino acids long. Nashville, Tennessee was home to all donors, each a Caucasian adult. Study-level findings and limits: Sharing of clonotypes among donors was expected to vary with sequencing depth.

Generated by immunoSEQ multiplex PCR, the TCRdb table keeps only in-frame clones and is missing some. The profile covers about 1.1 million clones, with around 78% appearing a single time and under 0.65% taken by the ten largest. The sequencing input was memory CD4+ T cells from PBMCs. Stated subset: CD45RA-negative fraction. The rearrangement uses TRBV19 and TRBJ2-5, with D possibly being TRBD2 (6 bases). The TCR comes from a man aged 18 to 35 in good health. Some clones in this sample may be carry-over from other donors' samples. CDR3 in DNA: TGTGCCAGTAGTATGGATAGCGGAGAGACCCAGTACTTC. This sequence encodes CASSMDSGETQYF.